The next 13 T cell receptor beta chains were all read from a single sample in a study of sequential checkpoint blockade in melanoma. Noted treatment: randomized to nivolumab then ipilimumab (arm A) or the reverse (arm B). TCRdb's copy holds only in-frame clones and misses some; the assay was immunoSEQ multiplex PCR. This sample has about 38,000 clones, with 88% found just once. This sample comprised CD8+ T cells sorted from blood (inferred from file names), obtained from a patient given nivolumab and ipilimumab in sequence. The source is a human donor with melanoma.

This sequence joins TRBV6-1 and TRBJ2-7; 9 nucleotides line up with TRBD2. The germline gives CDR1 MNHNS, CDR2 SASEGT. This CDR3 spans 14 amino acids. V lost 7 bases to trimming and J lost 7 bases; unmatched junction nucleotides: 11. CDR3 sequence reads: CASTGLAGSHEQYF. In DNA, the CDR3 is TGTGCCAGCACTGGGCTAGCGGGAAGTCATGAGCAGTACTTC.

The chain uses TRBV7-9 and TRBJ2-7; D unresolved. Trimming left V 5 bases short and J 2 bases short, with 10 bases between. Germline V gene lookup returns CDR1 SEHNR and CDR2 FQNEAQ (reference sequence). The CDR3 runs to 13 residues. The CDR3 DNA reads TGTGCCAGCAGCCCCAGTTTGACCTACGAGCAGTACTTC. It specifies CASSPSLTYEQYF.

The chain uses TRBV7-8 and TRBJ1-4; D may be TRBD1 (5 bases). The CDR3 totals 15 residues. V lost 6 bases, J lost 14 bases, and 25 bases lay in between. Germline-derived CDR1 and CDR2 are SGHVS and FQNEAQ. This chain's CDR3 is CASRPDPGPGKTLFF. The CDR3 DNA reads as TGTGCCAGCAGACCGGATCCCGGTCCAGGGAAAACTCTGTTTTTT.

CDR3 DNA sequence: TGTGCCAGCAGCCACCCCGGGACAGGCCAAGAGACCCAGTACTTC. Translation gives CASSHPGTGQETQYF. V is TRBV16 and J is TRBJ2-5, with 8 bases that match TRBD1. The CDR3 runs to 15 residues. Germline assignment: CDR1 KGHSY and CDR2 FQNENV. The J segment lost 1 base and the V segment lost 3 bases, leaving 4 bases of the junction unmatched.

The gene calls are TRBV7-9 and TRBJ2-1, with 12 bases aligning to TRBD2. Germline CDR1 is SEHNR and CDR2 is FQNEAQ (reference sequence). V shed 11 bases, J shed 4 bases, and the junction held 6 bases outside the gene matches. This CDR3 contains 14 residues. The CDR3 region has the DNA TGTGCCGTGGGCGGACTAGCGGGATACAATGAGCAGTTCTTC. Its protein product is CAVGGLAGYNEQFF.

The gene calls are TRBV11-2 and TRBJ2-5, with TRBD2 matching 10 bases. CDR1 is SGHAT and CDR2 is FQNNGV in the germline V gene. This CDR3 region has 16 residues. Trimming took 4 bases from V and 5 from J; bases not matched to a gene: 10. In DNA, the CDR3 is TGTGCCAGCAGCTCCGGATCTAGCGGGAGTTTGGAGACCCAGTACTTC. Its translation: CASSSGSSGSLETQYF. The entire variable domain, with the rest obtained from reference TRBV11-2 and TRBJ2-5, is as follows: EAGVAQSPRYKIIEKRQSVAFWCNPISGHATLYWYQQILGQGPKLLIQFQNNGVVDDSQLPKDRFSAERLKGVDSTLKIQPAKLEDSAVYLCASSSGSSGSLETQYFGPGTRLLVL.

The chain joins TRBV5-6 to TRBJ1-3; D might be TRBD1 (5 bases). Germline V gene lookup returns CDR1 SGHDT and CDR2 YYEEEE. Trimming took 4 bases from V and 0 from J, leaving 14 bases between them. The CDR3 runs to 16 residues. The CDR3 DNA sequence: TGTGCCAGCAGCAGAGCCGGGACTCGCTCTGGAAACACCATATATTTT. The encoded protein is CASSRAGTRSGNTIYF. Combining the CDR3 with reference TRBV5-6 and TRBJ1-3 gives the whole variable domain DAGVTQSPTHLIKTRGQQVTLRCSPKSGHDTVSWYQQALGQGPQFIFQYYEEEERQRGNFPDRFSGHQFPNYSSELNVNALLLGDSALYLCASSRAGTRSGNTIYFGEGSWLTVV.

V is TRBV25-1 and J is TRBJ2-7; 9 nucleotides agree with TRBD2. Looked up from germline, CDR1 is MGHDK and CDR2 is SYGVNS. J lost 0 bases, V lost 4 bases, and 4 bases had no gene match. This CDR3 is 15 amino acids long. The CDR3 spells CASSGWTSDSYEQYF. The CDR3 nucleotides are TGTGCCAGCAGTGGCTGGACTAGCGACTCCTACGAGCAGTACTTC.

V is TRBV7-9 and J is TRBJ2-3; 7 nucleotides match TRBD1. Trimming removed 5 bases from V and 5 bases from J; junction bases left unmatched: 10. The CDR3 length is 15 residues. Germline values: CDR1 SEHNR, CDR2 FQNEAQ (reference sequence). For the CDR3, the DNA is TGTGCCAGCAGCCCACATAGGGGGCCCGGAGATACGCAGTATTTT. It translates to CASSPHRGPGDTQYF.

The chain combines TRBV18 with TRBJ1-4, with D uncertain. Per the germline V gene, CDR1 is KGHSH and CDR2 is LQKENI. Trimming stripped 0 bases from V and 13 bases from J, with 21 bases between. The CDR3 has 16 residues. The CDR3 spells CASSPPEVSNSEGLFF. The CDR3 coding sequence is TGTGCCAGCTCACCACCAGAGGTTTCGAATTCCGAAGGACTGTTTTTT. Combining the CDR3 with reference TRBV18 and TRBJ1-4 gives the whole variable domain NAGVMQNPRHLVRRRGQEARLRCSPMKGHSHVYWYRQLPEEGLKFMVYLQKENIIDESGMPKERFSAEFPKEGPSILRIQQVVRGDSAAYFCASSPPEVSNSEGLFFGSGTQLSVL.

The rearrangement uses TRBV30 and TRBJ1-5; D is unresolved. There are 14 residues in the CDR3. Germline V gives CDR1 GTSNPN, CDR2 SVGIG (reference sequence). The V and J ends lost 2 bases and 3 bases respectively, with 11 bases between them. The DNA of the CDR3 is TGTGCCTGGAGTCATTCGGGTCCCAATCAGCCCCAGCATTTT. Protein: CAWSHSGPNQPQHF.

The chain recombines TRBV28 with TRBJ2-1, with D hard to call. The CDR3 spans 13 residues. V gave up 3 bases and J gave up 4 bases, with 7 bases separating them. Germline-derived CDR1 and CDR2 are MDHEN and SYDVKM. CDR3: CASSFGRYNEQFF. CDR3 sequence (DNA): TGTGCCAGCAGTTTCGGCAGGTACAATGAGCAGTTCTTC.

The chain is built from TRBV6-6 and TRBJ2-7, with D possibly matching TRBD2 (7 bases). Trimming cost V 5 bases and J 2 bases, with 13 bases left between them. The germline gives CDR1 MNHNY, CDR2 SVGAGI (reference sequence). The CDR3 is 14 amino acids. The CDR3 is CASSARGGAYEQYF. The CDR3 DNA follows: TGTGCCAGCAGTGCCCGAGGGGGGGCCTACGAGCAGTACTTC.